The next 14 T cell receptor beta chains were all read from a single sample in a study of PD-1 blockade in classical Hodgkin lymphoma. The time point denotes: cycle 4 day 1 (C4D1), after less than 7 weeks of nivolumab. All patients experienced relapse after autologous stem cell transplantation, and brentuximab vedotin exposure was variable. Libraries were prepared by immunoSEQ multiplex PCR; TCRdb keeps only in-frame clonotypes and omits some of them. Seen here are around 100,000 clones, just over 90% observed once, and the top ten hold approximately 3%. The material sequenced was peripheral blood mononuclear cells (PBMCs), taken before the fourth cycle of nivolumab. The receptor source for this set is a human donor with classical Hodgkin lymphoma.

The CDR3 sequence is CASSLPDGLVGEQYF. Written as DNA, the CDR3 is TGTGCCAGCAGCTTACCGGACGGTCTTGTTGGGGAGCAGTACTTC. The V and J genes are TRBV11-2 and TRBJ2-7; no firm D call. V lost 2 bases, J lost 7 bases, and 18 bases lay in between. CDR3 length equals 15 residues. CDR1 is SGHAT, CDR2 FQNNGV, per germline.

This clone came up a few times. The chain combines TRBV30 with TRBJ1-4; possibly TRBD1 for D (5 bases). Germline CDR1 reads GTSNPN; CDR2 reads SVGIG (reference sequence). V dropped 5 bases and J dropped 7 bases, with 17 bases sitting between them. The CDR3 is made up of 14 amino acids. CDR3 in amino acids: CAWSGMEGSEKLFF. CDR3 nucleotides: TGTGCCTGGTCAGGGATGGAAGGAAGTGAAAAACTGTTTTTT. The full variable domain, in which reference TRBV30 and TRBJ1-4 provide the parts outside the CDR3, is SQTIHQWPATLVQPVGSPLSLECTVEGTSNPNLYWYRQAAGRGLQLLFYSVGIGQISSEVPQNLSASRPQDRQFILSSKKLLLSDSGFYLCAWSGMEGSEKLFFGSGTQLSVL.

V gene TRBV5-4 combines with J gene TRBJ2-1; D is undetermined. The germline CDR1 and CDR2 sequences are SGHNT and YYREEE (reference sequence). V lost 4 bases, J lost 0 bases, and 8 bases lay in between. The CDR3 runs to 14 residues. The CDR3: CASSLFSSYNEQFF. The DNA of the CDR3 is TGTGCCAGCAGCCTATTTAGCTCCTACAATGAGCAGTTCTTC.

The chain recombines TRBV10-1 with TRBJ2-3; 12 bases are a match to TRBD1. Losses at the gene ends were 1 base for V and 2 bases for J; bases not matched to a gene: 16. This CDR3 comprises 21 residues. Germline V gene lookup returns CDR1 WNHNN and CDR2 SYGVQD (reference sequence). CDR3 sequence (DNA): TGCGCCAGCAGTGAGTTCAGGGACAGGGGGCCGGAGGCTCCTATCACAGATACGCAGTATTTT. This sequence encodes CASSEFRDRGPEAPITDTQYF.

For the CDR3, the DNA is TGTGCCAGCAGTGGACGGGGGGGCGAGACCCAGTACTTC. This sequence encodes CASSGRGGETQYF. The gene calls are TRBV6-6 and TRBJ2-5, with 8 bases aligning to TRBD2. The V gene's germline CDR1 is MNHNY and CDR2 SVGAGI (reference sequence). V lost 5 bases and J lost 5; bases outside the gene matches: 4. The CDR3 length is 13 residues.

The rearrangement links TRBV30 to TRBJ1-5; D gene unclear. Trimming removed 0 bases at V and 0 bases at J, with 9 bases between. The CDR3 is made up of 15 amino acids. CDR1 is GTSNPN and CDR2 is SVGIG in the germline V gene (reference sequence). The CDR3, as DNA: TGTGCCTGGAGTGTAGGAGTGAATAGCAATCAGCCCCAGCATTTT. Its translation is CAWSVGVNSNQPQHF.

A single count supports this clone. The rearrangement uses TRBV6-5 and TRBJ1-2; no clear D gene. The germline V and J ends were trimmed by 8 bases and 0 bases, with 7 bases remaining between them. From germline, CDR1 is MNHEY and CDR2 SVGAGI. The length of the CDR3 is 12 residues. The chain's CDR3 is CASGNTNYGYTF. As DNA, the CDR3 is TGTGCCAGCGGAAACACTAACTATGGCTACACCTTC.

V is TRBV19 and J is TRBJ2-5; 8 nucleotides agree with TRBD1. The V segment lost 3 bases and the J segment 5 bases; nucleotides outside the gene matches: 5. The CDR3 has 14 residues. Germline V CDR1 and CDR2: LNHDA, SQIVND (reference sequence). The CDR3 DNA reads TGTGCCAGTAGTATCCAGGGGGCTATCGAGACCCAGTACTTC. This translates into CASSIQGAIETQYF. The variable domain in full, with the rest retrieved from reference TRBV19 and TRBJ2-5, is DGGITQSPKYLFRKEGQNVTLSCEQNLNHDAMYWYRQDPGQGLRLIYYSQIVNDFQKGDIAEGYSVSREKKESFPLTVTSAQKNPTAFYLCASSIQGAIETQYFGPGTRLLVL.

The chain carries TRBV6-5 and TRBJ2-7; 7 positions agree with TRBD1. The CDR3 has 15 residues. V lost 5 bases, J lost 3 bases, and 10 bases stayed unmatched. Germline V lookup: CDR1 MNHEY, CDR2 SVGAGI. In nucleotides, the CDR3 is TGTGCCAGCAGTCCCGGTCCGGGACAGATCTACGAGCAGTACTTC. Its translation: CASSPGPGQIYEQYF.

The chain links TRBV7-2 to TRBJ1-5, with TRBD1 identical over 7 bases. The V gene's germline CDR1 is SGHTA and CDR2 FQGNSA. The CDR3 covers 15 residues. With V trimmed by 5 bases and J by 6 bases, 10 bases remained unmatched. In DNA form, the CDR3 reads TGTGCCAGCAGCCCGGACAGGAACCCGGGTCAGCCCCAGCATTTT. Its protein product is CASSPDRNPGQPQHF.

The chain uses TRBV30 and TRBJ2-5, with D tentatively TRBD1 (6 bases). Germline loops: CDR1 GTSNPN, CDR2 SVGIG (reference sequence). This CDR3 has 14 amino acids. Trimming removed 1 base from V and 4 bases from J, with 13 bases in between. The DNA of the CDR3 is TGTGCCTGGAGTGGCAAAGGGGGATCAGAGACCCAGTACTTC. Its translation: CAWSGKGGSETQYF.

Only one count was recorded for this clone. This chain uses TRBV5-1 with TRBJ2-1; 12 bases agree with TRBD2. Germline V CDR1 and CDR2: SGHRS, YFSETQ. V trimming: 0 bases; J trimming: 4 bases; junction bases outside the gene matches: 8. The CDR3 is 18 amino acids. In DNA, the CDR3 is TGCGCCAGCAGCTTGGGACTAGCGGGGGCGTCGTCTTACAATGAGCAGTTCTTC. This encodes CASSLGLAGASSYNEQFF.

The rearrangement joins TRBV6-4 to TRBJ2-3; D unclear. CDR1 and CDR2 from the germline V gene are MRHNA and SNTAGT. Trimming left V 6 bases short and J 2 bases short, with 12 bases between. The length of the CDR3 is 14 residues. CDR3 residues: CASRTQANTDTQYF. The CDR3 DNA is TGTGCCAGCAGGACCCAGGCTAACACAGATACGCAGTATTTT.

This clone was detected only once. The chain recombines TRBV6-5 with TRBJ2-4; D may correspond to TRBD1 or TRBD2 (5 bases each). Germline V gene sequence: CDR1 MNHEY, CDR2 SVGAGI. CDR3 length equals 13 residues. Trimming took 6 bases from V and 1 from J, leaving 7 bases between them. CDR3 in DNA: TGTGCCAGCAGCTGGGGGGCCAAAAACATTCAGTACTTC. It encodes CASSWGAKNIQYF.